This T cell receptor (beta chain) was identified in a study of blood T cell repertoires in COVID-19. Study-wide context: COVID-19 samples, acute and convalescent, were from the United States, Italy and Spain. The cDNA or gDNA used as material had been derived from T cells, B-cell-depleted T cells, or PBMCs.

There are 16 residues in the CDR3. Germline CDR1 SGHVS, CDR2 FQNEAQ. After removal of 5 bases from V and 10 bases from J, the junction contained 14 bases not matched to a gene. Researchers sorted participants into cohorts using their self-reported clinical history. Recovered participants had two consecutive negative NP/OP PCR tests, healthcare professional clearance, or symptom resolution. Measured with immunoSEQ multiplex PCR; TCRdb has only the in-frame clones, and not every one. The sample contains a few hundred thousand clones, approximately 85% of which appear only once. The chain recombines TRBV7-8 with TRBJ2-5; 12 bases match TRBD2. Source material: PBMCs or T cells enriched from blood (not recorded which). This TCR derives from a man aged 25 to 40 who had recovered from COVID-19. The CDR3 loop is CASSVGLAGRRSNQYF. In nucleotides, the CDR3 is TGTGCCAGCAGCGTAGGACTAGCGGGGAGGCGTAGTAACCAGTACTTC.